The next 10 T cell receptor beta chains were all read from a single sample in a study of control samples from healthy donors and cancer patients (dated by TCRdb to the early 2020s). Libraries were prepared through the immunoSEQ multiplex PCR assay. TCRdb's version of the immuneACCESS table is confined to in-frame rearrangements and falls short of the full clone set. An unresolved V gene accounts for under half of the shortfall where checked; the remainder is of unknown origin. Present in this sample are 130,000 to 150,000 clones, 93% of which were seen just once. The ten largest account for under 7% of the sample. The sample comprised blood. The receptors originated from a man aged 18 to 30 in good health.

J is TRBJ2-1 and V is TRBV4-2; D unresolved. The CDR3 length is 16 residues. V gave up 3 bases and J gave up 0 bases, with 12 bases separating them. Germline V gene lookup returns CDR1 LGHNA and CDR2 YNFKEQ. The CDR3 here is CASSHRLASSYNEQFF. The CDR3 DNA reads TGTGCCAGCAGCCACAGACTCGCAAGCTCCTACAATGAGCAGTTCTTC.

For the CDR3, the DNA is TGCGCCAGCAGCCCCGGATCCGGCGGGGAGACCCAGTACTTC. This encodes CASSPGSGGETQYF. The chain joins TRBV4-1 to TRBJ2-5; tentative D call: TRBD2 (5 bases). This CDR3 region has 14 residues. The germline V and J ends were trimmed by 4 bases and 5 bases, with 14 bases remaining between them. CDR1 is MGHRA, CDR2 YSYEKL, per germline.

The V call is TRBV4-2, the J call TRBJ1-1; TRBD1 is a possible D gene (6 bases). The CDR3 runs to 18 residues. Germline V gives CDR1 LGHNA, CDR2 YNFKEQ. The germline V and J ends were trimmed by 4 bases and 3 bases, with 24 bases remaining between them. The CDR3, as DNA: TGTGCCAGCAGCCCAATTGGAATTGGGGGCGCGGTAGACACTGAAGCTTTCTTT. Encoded protein: CASSPIGIGGAVDTEAFF.

This clone was counted between two and nine times. CDR3 loop: CASWGNEKLFF. The CDR3, as DNA: TGTGCCAGTTGGGGGAACGAAAAACTGTTTTTT. J is TRBJ1-4 and V is TRBV2; TRBD1 might be the D (5 bases). V was trimmed by 9 bases and J by 8 bases, leaving 10 bases between them. Germline CDR1 and CDR2: SNHLY and FYNNEI. The CDR3 runs 11 residues.

The chain's CDR3 is CASSLRLTYEQYF. CDR3 nucleotide sequence: TGTGCCAGCAGTTTACGGTTAACCTACGAGCAGTACTTC. The rearrangement uses TRBV6-2 or TRBV6-3 and TRBJ2-7; D remains unclear. Per the germline V gene, CDR1 is MNHEY and CDR2 is SVGEGT. The CDR3 has 13 amino acids. V lost 4 bases, J lost 2 bases, and 9 bases lay in between.

The chain's CDR3 is CASSSLLMNTEAFF. CDR3 nucleotide sequence: TGTGCCAGCAGCTCCCTATTAATGAACACTGAAGCTTTCTTT. V and J are TRBV5-4 and TRBJ1-1; no clear D. CDR3 length: 14 amino acids. Deletions cut 3 bases from V and 0 bases from J, with 9 bases between. CDR1 and CDR2 from the germline V gene are SGHNT and YYREEE (reference sequence).

Concerning this clone: Relative to the germline gene, one junction end is altered; a read error may explain this. The chain couples TRBV7-7 to TRBJ1-1, with 10 bases that match TRBD1. Germline loops: CDR1 SSHAT, CDR2 FNYEAQ (reference sequence). The CDR3 is 18 amino acids. The chain's CDR3 is CASSLDRGLNKRLSEAFF. The CDR3 DNA sequence: TGTGCTAGCAGCTTAGACAGGGGGCTTAACAAACGGCTTTCTGAAGCTTTCTTT.

The rearrangement links TRBV3-1 (or the pseudogene TRBV3-2) to TRBJ2-7; tentative D call: TRBD1 (6 bases). V lost 2 bases, J lost 7 bases, and 15 bases lay in between. Looked up from germline, CDR1 is LGHDT and CDR2 is YNNKEL (reference sequence). The CDR3 totals 14 residues. CDR3 nucleotides: TGTGCCAGCAGCCAACCTCTGGGGGCACGGGAGCAGTACTTC. It encodes CASSQPLGAREQYF.

The rearrangement uses TRBV7-9 and TRBJ2-7; a possible D gene is TRBD2 (6 bases). The germline CDR1 and CDR2 sequences are SEHNR and FQNEAQ (reference sequence). The CDR3 contains 14 residues. Between the trimmed V and J ends, which lost 5 bases and 0 bases, there was a span of 11 bases. The CDR3: CASSPRGSSYEQYF. In DNA form, the CDR3 reads TGTGCCAGCAGCCCCCGGGGGAGCTCCTACGAGCAGTACTTC.

The rearrangement joins TRBV6-5 to TRBJ1-1; 7 bases agree with TRBD1. Germline V gene sequence: CDR1 MNHEY, CDR2 SVGAGI. Trimming at V came to 6 bases and at J to 6 bases, leaving 4 bases not matched to a gene. The CDR3 runs to 12 residues. CDR3 DNA: TGTGCCAGCAGCGGGACAGTTGCTGAAGCTTTCTTT. It is translated as CASSGTVAEAFF.